The clone carrying this T cell receptor beta chain was picked up a small number of times. The sample belongs to a study of blood T cell repertoires in COVID-19. At the level of the study: Samples came from the United States, Italy and Spain, spanning acute and convalescent COVID-19. T cells, B-cell-depleted T cells, or PBMCs supplied cDNA or gDNA.

In germline, CDR1 is LGHDT, CDR2 YNNKEL (reference sequence). V lost 1 base to trimming and J lost 0 bases; unmatched junction nucleotides: 9. The CDR3 consists of 18 residues. Sequencing used immunoSEQ multiplex PCR; TCRdb keeps in-frame clones, though not all of them. Here the sample spans 200,000 to 250,000 clones, more than 65% being singletons. The sequenced sample was peripheral blood. The chain combines TRBV3-1 (or the pseudogene TRBV3-2) with TRBJ2-1; 7 nucleotides agree with TRBD2. The clonotype comes from a human donor in a cohort sampled during active COVID-19. The CDR3 loop reads CASSQGVSGKSSYNEQFF. CDR3 sequence (DNA): TGTGCCAGCAGCCAAGGGGTGAGCGGGAAGAGCTCCTACAATGAGCAGTTCTTC.